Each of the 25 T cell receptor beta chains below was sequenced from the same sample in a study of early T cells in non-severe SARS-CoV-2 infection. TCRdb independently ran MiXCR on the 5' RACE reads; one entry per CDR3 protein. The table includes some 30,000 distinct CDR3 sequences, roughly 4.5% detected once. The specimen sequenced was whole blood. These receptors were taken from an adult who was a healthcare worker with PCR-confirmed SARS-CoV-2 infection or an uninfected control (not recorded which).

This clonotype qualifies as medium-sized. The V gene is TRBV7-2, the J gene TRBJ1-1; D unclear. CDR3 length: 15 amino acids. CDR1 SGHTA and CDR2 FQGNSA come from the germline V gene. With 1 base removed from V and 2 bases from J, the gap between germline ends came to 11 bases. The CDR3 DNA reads TGTGCCAGCAGCTTAGTTCGGGCCGTCAACACTGAAGCTTTCTTT. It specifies CASSLVRAVNTEAFF. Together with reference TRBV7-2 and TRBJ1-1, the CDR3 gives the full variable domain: GAGVSQSPSNKVTEKGKDVELRCDPISGHTALYWYRQSLGQGLEFLIYFQGNSAPDKSGLPSDRFSAERTGGSVSTLTIQRTQQEDSAVYLCASSLVRAVNTEAFFGQGTRLTVV.

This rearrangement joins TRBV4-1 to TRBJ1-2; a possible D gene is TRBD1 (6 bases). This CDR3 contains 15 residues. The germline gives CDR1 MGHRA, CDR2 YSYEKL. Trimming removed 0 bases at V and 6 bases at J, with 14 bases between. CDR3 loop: CASSQDSGGGDGYTF. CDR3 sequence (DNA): TGCGCCAGCAGCCAAGATAGCGGAGGGGGAGATGGCTACACCTTC.

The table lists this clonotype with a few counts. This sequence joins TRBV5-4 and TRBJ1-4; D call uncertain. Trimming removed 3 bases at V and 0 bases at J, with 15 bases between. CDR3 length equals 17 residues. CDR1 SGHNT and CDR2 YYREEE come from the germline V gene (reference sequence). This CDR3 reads CASSWSAGSATNEKLFF. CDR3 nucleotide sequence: TGTGCCAGCAGCTGGTCAGCCGGGAGCGCAACTAATGAAAAACTGTTTTTT.

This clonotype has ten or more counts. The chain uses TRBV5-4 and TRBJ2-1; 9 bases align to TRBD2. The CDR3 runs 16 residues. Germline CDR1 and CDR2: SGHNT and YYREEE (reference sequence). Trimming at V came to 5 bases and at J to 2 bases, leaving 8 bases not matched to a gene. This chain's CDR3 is CASRRRGGAAYNEQFF. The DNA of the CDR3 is TGTGCCAGCAGGAGACGCGGGGGGGCTGCCTACAATGAGCAGTTCTTC. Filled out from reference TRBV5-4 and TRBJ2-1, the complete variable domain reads ETGVTQSPTHLIKTRGQQVTLRCSSQSGHNTVSWYQQALGQGPQFIFQYYREEENGRGNFPPRFSGLQFPNYSSELNVNALELDDSALYLCASRRRGGAAYNEQFFGPGTRLTVL.

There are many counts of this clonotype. CDR3 sequence: CASSQDRQGLATGELFF. The CDR3 region has the DNA TGTGCCAGCAGCCAAGATAGGCAGGGGCTGGCCACCGGGGAGCTGTTTTTT. This chain joins TRBV14 and TRBJ2-2, with D possibly matching TRBD1 (6 bases). This CDR3 contains 17 residues. The germline CDR1 and CDR2 sequences are SGHDN and FVKESK. V dropped 0 bases and J dropped 4 bases, with 15 bases sitting between them.

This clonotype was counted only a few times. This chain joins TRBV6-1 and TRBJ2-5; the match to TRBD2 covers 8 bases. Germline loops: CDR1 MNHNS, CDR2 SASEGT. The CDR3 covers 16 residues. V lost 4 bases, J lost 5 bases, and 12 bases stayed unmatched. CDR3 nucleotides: TGTGCCAGCAGTGCCCTTGACGGGGGGGCCTATGAGACCCAGTACTTC. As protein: CASSALDGGAYETQYF.

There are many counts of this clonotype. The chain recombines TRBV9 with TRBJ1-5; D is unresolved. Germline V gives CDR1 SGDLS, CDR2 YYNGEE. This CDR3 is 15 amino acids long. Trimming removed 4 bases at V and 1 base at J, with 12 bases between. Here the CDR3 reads CASSPSHKSNQPQHF. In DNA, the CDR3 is TGTGCCAGCAGCCCGAGCCATAAGAGCAATCAGCCCCAGCATTTT.

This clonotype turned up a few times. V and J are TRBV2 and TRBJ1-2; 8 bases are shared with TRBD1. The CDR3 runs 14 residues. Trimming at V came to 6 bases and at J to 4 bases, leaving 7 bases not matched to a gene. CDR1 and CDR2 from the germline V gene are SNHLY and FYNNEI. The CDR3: CASSGGTGSYGYTF. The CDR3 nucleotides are TGTGCCAGCAGCGGGGGGACAGGTAGCTATGGCTACACCTTC.

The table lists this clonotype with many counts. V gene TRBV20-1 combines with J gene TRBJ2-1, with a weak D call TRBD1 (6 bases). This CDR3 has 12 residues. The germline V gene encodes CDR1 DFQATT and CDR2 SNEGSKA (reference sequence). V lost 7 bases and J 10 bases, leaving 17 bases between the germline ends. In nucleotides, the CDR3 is TGCAGTGTCCTGACCCCCGGGACAGAGCAGTTCTTC. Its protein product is CSVLTPGTEQFF.

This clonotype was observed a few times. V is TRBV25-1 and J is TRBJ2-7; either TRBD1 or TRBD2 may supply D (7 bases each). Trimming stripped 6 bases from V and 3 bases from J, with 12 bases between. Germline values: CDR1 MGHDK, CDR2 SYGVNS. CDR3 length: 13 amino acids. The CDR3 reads CASRAGQSYEQYF. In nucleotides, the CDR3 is TGTGCCAGCAGAGCGGGACAGAGCTACGAGCAGTACTTC.

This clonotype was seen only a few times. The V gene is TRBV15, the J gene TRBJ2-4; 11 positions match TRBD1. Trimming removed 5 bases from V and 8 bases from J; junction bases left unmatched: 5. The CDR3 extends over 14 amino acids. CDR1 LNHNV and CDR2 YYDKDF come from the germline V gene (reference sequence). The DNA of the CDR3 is TGTGCCACCAGCGGGGGACAGGGGGTTGACATTCAGTACTTC. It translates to CATSGGQGVDIQYF.

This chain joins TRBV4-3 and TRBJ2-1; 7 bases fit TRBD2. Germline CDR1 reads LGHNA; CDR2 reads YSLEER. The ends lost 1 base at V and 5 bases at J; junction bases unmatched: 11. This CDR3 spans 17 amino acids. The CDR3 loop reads CASSQGIGLEAHNEQFF. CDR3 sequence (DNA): TGCGCCAGCAGCCAAGGTATAGGACTAGAGGCCCACAATGAGCAGTTCTTC.

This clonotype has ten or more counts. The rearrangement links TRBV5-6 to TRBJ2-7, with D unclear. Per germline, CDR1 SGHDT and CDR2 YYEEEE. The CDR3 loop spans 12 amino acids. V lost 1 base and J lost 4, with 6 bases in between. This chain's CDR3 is CASSLYGYEQYF. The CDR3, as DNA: TGTGCCAGCAGCTTGTACGGTTACGAGCAGTACTTC.

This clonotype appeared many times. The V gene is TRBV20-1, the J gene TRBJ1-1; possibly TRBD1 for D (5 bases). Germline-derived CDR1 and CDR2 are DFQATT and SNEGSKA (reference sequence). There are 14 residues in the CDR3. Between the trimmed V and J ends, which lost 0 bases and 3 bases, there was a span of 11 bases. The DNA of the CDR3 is TGCAGTGCTAGAGACCAGGGTCGGGACACTGAAGCTTTCTTT. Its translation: CSARDQGRDTEAFF.

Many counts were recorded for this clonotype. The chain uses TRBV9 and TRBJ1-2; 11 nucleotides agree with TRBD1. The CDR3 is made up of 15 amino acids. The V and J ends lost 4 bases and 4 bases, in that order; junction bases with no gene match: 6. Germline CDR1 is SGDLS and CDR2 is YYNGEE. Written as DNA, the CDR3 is TGTGCCAGCAGCCCTGGACAGGGGGCAGGCTATGGCTACACCTTC. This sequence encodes CASSPGQGAGYGYTF.

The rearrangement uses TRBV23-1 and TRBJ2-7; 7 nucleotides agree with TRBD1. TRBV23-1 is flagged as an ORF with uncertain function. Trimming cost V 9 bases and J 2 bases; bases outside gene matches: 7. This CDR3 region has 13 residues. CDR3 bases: TGCGCCAGGCAAGGGACAGATCCCTACGAGCAGTACTTC. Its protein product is CARQGTDPYEQYF.

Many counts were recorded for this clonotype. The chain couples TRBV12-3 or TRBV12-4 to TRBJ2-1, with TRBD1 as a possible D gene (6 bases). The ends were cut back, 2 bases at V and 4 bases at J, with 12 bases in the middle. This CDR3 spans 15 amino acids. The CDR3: CASSLIGQPYNEQFF. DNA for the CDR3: TGTGCCAGCAGTTTAATAGGACAGCCATACAATGAGCAGTTCTTC.

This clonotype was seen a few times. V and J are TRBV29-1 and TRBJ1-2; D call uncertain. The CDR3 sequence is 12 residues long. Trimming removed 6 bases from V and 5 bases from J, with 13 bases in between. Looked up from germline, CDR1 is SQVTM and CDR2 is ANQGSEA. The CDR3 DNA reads TGCAGCGTCCAGGACGGACCTTATGGCTACACCTTC. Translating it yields CSVQDGPYGYTF.

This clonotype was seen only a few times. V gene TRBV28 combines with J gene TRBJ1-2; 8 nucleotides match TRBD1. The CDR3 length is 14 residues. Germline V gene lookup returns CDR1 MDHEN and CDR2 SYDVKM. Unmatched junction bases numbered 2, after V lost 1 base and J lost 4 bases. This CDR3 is CASSLSTGGYGYTF. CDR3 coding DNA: TGTGCCAGCAGTTTATCTACAGGGGGCTATGGCTACACCTTC.

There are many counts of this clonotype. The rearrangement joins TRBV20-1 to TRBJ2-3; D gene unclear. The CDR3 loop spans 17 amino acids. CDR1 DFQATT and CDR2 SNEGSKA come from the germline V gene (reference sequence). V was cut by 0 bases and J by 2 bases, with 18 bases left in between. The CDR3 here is CSARERISRDYTDTQYF. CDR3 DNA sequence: TGCAGTGCTAGAGAGAGGATATCGAGAGATTACACAGATACGCAGTATTTT.

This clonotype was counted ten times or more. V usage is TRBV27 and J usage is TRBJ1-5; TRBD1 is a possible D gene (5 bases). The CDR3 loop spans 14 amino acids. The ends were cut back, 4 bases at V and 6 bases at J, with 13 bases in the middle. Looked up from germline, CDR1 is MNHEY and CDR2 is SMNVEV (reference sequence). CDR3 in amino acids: CASSSGRRAQPQHF. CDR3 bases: TGTGCCAGCAGTTCGGGGCGTAGAGCTCAGCCCCAGCATTTT.

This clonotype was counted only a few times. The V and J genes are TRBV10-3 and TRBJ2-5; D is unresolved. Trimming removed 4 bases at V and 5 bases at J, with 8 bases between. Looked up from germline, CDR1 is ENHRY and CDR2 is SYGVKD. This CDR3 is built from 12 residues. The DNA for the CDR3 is TGTGCCATCAGTGCGAGGCTGGAGACCCAGTACTTC. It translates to CAISARLETQYF.

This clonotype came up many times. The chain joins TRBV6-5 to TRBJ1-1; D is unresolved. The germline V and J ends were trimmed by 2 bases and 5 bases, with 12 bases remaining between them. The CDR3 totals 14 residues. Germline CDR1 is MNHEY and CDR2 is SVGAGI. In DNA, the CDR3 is TGTGCCAGCAGTTACGTGGCGGGTGGGACTGAAGCTTTCTTT. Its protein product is CASSYVAGGTEAFF.

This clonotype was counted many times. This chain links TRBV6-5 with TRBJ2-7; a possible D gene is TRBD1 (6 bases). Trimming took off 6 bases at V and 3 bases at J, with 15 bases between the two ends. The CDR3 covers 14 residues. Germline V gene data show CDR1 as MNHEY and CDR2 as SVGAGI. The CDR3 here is CASSVVRGNYEQYF. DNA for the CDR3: TGTGCCAGCAGCGTAGTGAGGGGGAACTACGAGCAGTACTTC.

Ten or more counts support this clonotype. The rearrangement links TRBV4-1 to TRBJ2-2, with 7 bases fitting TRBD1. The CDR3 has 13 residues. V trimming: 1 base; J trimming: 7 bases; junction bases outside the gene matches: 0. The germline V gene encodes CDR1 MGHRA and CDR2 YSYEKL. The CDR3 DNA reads TGCGCCAGCAGCCAAGGACAGGGCGGGGAGCTGTTTTTT. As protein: CASSQGQGGELFF.